This record concerns one T cell receptor beta chain sequence. The target antigen is unknown. These data are taken from a study of CD8 T cells in ankylosing spondylitis. Study-level results: Disease-linked clones proved CD8+ and comparatively uncommon in peripheral blood. Disease-associated clones were reportedly significantly overrepresented in matched ankylosing spondylitis synovial fluid. Roughly 8 highly homologous variants made up a TCR beta motif that seemed to typify ankylosing spondylitis blood.

Looked up from germline, CDR1 is SQVTM and CDR2 is ANQGSEA. CDR3 length equals 16 residues. Deletions cut 2 bases from V and 0 bases from J, with 14 bases between. Libraries of TCR beta came from quantitative 5'-RACE with molecular barcodes. TCRdb reprocessed the 5' RACE reads with MiXCR, giving one entry per CDR3 protein. The top ten hold under 0.6% of the sample, which has some 840,000 distinct CDR3 sequences, approximately 12% seen once. The sequence came from a male donor with ankylosing spondylitis. The V and J genes are TRBV29-1 and TRBJ2-1, with D maybe TRBD2 (6 bases). Sequencing was carried out using blood, either unsorted or a sorted T cell fraction (not recorded which). CDR3 sequence reads: CSVEISSGSSYNEQFF. Written as DNA, the CDR3 is TGCAGCGTTGAAATTAGTAGCGGTAGCTCCTACAATGAGCAGTTCTTC.